The rows below give T cell receptor beta chains drawn from one sample of a study of cytomegalovirus exposure and HLA in healthy donors. Method: immunoSEQ multiplex PCR; TCRdb's copy keeps in-frame clones and lacks some. The table records tens of thousands of clones, roughly two thirds of them present only once. Sequenced: PBMCs. The receptors originated from a male donor in good health and CMV-seropositive. The CDR3 runs from the conserved cysteine through the conserved F or W.

V: TRBV5-5
CDR3: CASSLSGGAGYTF

V: TRBV30
CDR3: CAWRRLYRGDTGELFF

V: TRBV7-9
CDR3: CASSSGQGHGGDTQYF

V: TRBV29-1
CDR3: CSARGSTGELFF

V: TRBV10-1
CDR3: CASSASSGGVNEQFF

V: TRBV6-5
CDR3: CASSGLGRGLFEQYF

V: TRBV5-4
CDR3: CASSLWLGSSSYNEQFF

V: TRBV19
CDR3: CASSIVGRVNTEAFF

V: TRBV5-8
CDR3: CASSQGQKSNQPQHF

V: TRBV5-5
CDR3: CASSLYRDTNYGYTF

V: TRBV11-2
CDR3: CASSLSGGLTEQYF

V: TRBV19
CDR3: CASSIQGLTNEKLFF

V: TRBV9
CDR3: CASSVTGQGMNTEAFF

V: TRBV4-1
CDR3: CASSQVSEKETQYF

V: TRBV7-9
CDR3: CSSSRASGMMSYEQYF

V: TRBV7-9
CDR3: CSSSLALVRALSGANVLTF

V: TRBV5-6
CDR3: CASSWGLSNEKLFF

V: TRBV15
CDR3: CATSRAGQGGETQYF

V: TRBV5-4
CDR3: CASSSGPYGDTQYF

V: TRBV5-5
CDR3: CASSQDRVPRVYGYTF

V: TRBV5-1
CDR3: CASSLAGVSIGNSPLHF

V: TRBV21-1
CDR3: CATPTGSSYEQYF